This T cell receptor beta chain derives from a study of CD8 T cells in ankylosing spondylitis (dated by TCRdb to 2016 to 2017). General notes on the study: The study profiled T cell receptor beta repertoires in healthy donors and ankylosing spondylitis patients to find disease-linked TCR variants. In total, the full study cohort was made up of 110 or so healthy donors and 25 ankylosing spondylitis patients. Samples of peripheral blood were taken, and for ankylosing spondylitis patients, synovial fluid was collected as well.

TCRdb lists the instrument as Illumina HiSeq 2500. TCR beta libraries were prepared by quantitative 5'-RACE with molecular barcodes. In the original analysis: To identify disease-linked TCR variants, a new computational method was used, one built on a probabilistic model of VDJ rearrangement. TCRdb reprocessed the public reads (quality trimming at Q25 with fastp, clone calling with MiXCR) and kept in-frame beta chains. Each record represents a unique CDR3 protein, reported with the most common genes and DNA among its rows. The V and J calls follow TCRdb's processing rather than the paper's. The sample contains 210,000 or so distinct CDR3 sequences, approximately 24% of them found a single time. The ten top clones hold under 8% of the sample. Beyond this particular receptor, the publication reports: The disease-linked clones had a CD8+ phenotype and were found at relatively low frequencies in peripheral blood. A TCR beta motif made up of several highly homologous amino acid variants appeared to be characteristic of blood from ankylosing spondylitis patients. Some TCR beta motif variants had previously been reported in synovial fluid and blood of reactive arthritis patients, which suggested common disease-initiation mechanisms. The disease-linked clones were reported to be significantly enriched in matched synovial fluid samples from ankylosing spondylitis patients.

Only a few counts were recorded for this clonotype. This receptor's antigen is unknown. No quality values exist for individual bases; no much larger clone is one base distant. V has 6 bases trimmed and J has 6 bases trimmed; junction bases matching no gene number 11. From the cysteine through the phenylalanine, the CDR3 covers 14 amino acids. The sequence is cut down to CDR3 DNA, 42 bases in frame from base 1. The germline V gene (reference sequence) provides CDR1 DFQATT and CDR2 SNEGSKA. The specimen sequenced was blood, either unsorted or a sorted T cell fraction (not recorded which). This chain is built from TRBV20-1 and TRBJ1-5, with 7 junctional bases fitting TRBD1. The sequence was obtained from a male donor with ankylosing spondylitis or in good health (not recorded which). Here is the DNA: TGCAGTGCCCAACAGGGGATCGGGACTCAGCCCCAGCATTTT. Its protein reads: CSAQQGIGTQPQHF.